Listed below are T cell receptor beta chains from one sample, sequenced in a study of control samples from healthy donors and cancer patients. Measured with immunoSEQ multiplex PCR; TCRdb has only the in-frame clones, and not every one. This repertoire shows about 80,000 clones, 70% to 90% found once; its top ten account for approximately 5.1%. What was sequenced was blood. The source of these receptors is a woman aged 45 to 65 in good health. The CDR3 runs from the conserved cysteine through the conserved F or W. The D gene is left open where the match is weak. Not every row has a clone size; where given, it reads once, few, many or a size class.

v_call: TRBV28; clone_size: once; j_call: TRBJ1-2; d_call: NA; cdr3_length: 15; cdr3_nt: TGTGCCAGCAGTTTGAGGGGGGGCGAGCGCTATGGCTACACCTTC; cdr3_aa: CASSLRGGERYGYTF
v_call: TRBV14; clone_size: NA; j_call: TRBJ1-2; d_call: NA; cdr3_length: 15; cdr3_nt: TGTGCCAGCAGCCAAGAAGGGGCTCGGGTTTCTGGCTACACCTTC; cdr3_aa: CASSQEGARVSGYTF
v_call: TRBV20-1; clone_size: NA; j_call: TRBJ1-1; d_call: NA; cdr3_length: 11; cdr3_nt: TGCAGTGGGGGTTCCGACACTGAAGCTTTCTTT; cdr3_aa: CSGGSDTEAFF
v_call: TRBV6-6; clone_size: once; j_call: TRBJ2-2; d_call: NA; cdr3_length: 12; cdr3_nt: TGTGCCAGCAGCGGAACAACCGGGGAGCTGTTTTTT; cdr3_aa: CASSGTTGELFF
v_call: TRBV19; clone_size: NA; j_call: TRBJ1-1; d_call: NA; cdr3_length: 13; cdr3_nt: TGTGCCAGTAGGACAGGACGTAACACTGAAGCTTTCTTT; cdr3_aa: CASRTGRNTEAFF
v_call: TRBV5-8; clone_size: NA; j_call: TRBJ1-1; d_call: TRBD1; cdr3_length: 15; cdr3_nt: TGTGCCAGCAGCTTGGGGGACAGGGTTAGCACTGAAGCTTTCTTT; cdr3_aa: CASSLGDRVSTEAFF
v_call: TRBV2; clone_size: NA; j_call: TRBJ2-7; d_call: NA; cdr3_length: 15; cdr3_nt: TGTGCCAGCAGTGAAGTGGGCAGCGGTCGCTACGAGCAGTACTTC; cdr3_aa: CASSEVGSGRYEQYF
v_call: TRBV6-5; clone_size: NA; j_call: TRBJ2-7; d_call: NA; cdr3_length: 15; cdr3_nt: TGTGCCAGCATTCTGGGGGGGACAGGAGGCTACGAGCAGTACTTC; cdr3_aa: CASILGGTGGYEQYF
v_call: TRBV5-4; clone_size: few; j_call: TRBJ2-7; d_call: NA; cdr3_length: 14; cdr3_nt: TGTGCCAGCAGAGACGAGGTTTTAGTCTACGAGCAGTACTTC; cdr3_aa: CASRDEVLVYEQYF
v_call: TRBV6-6; clone_size: NA; j_call: TRBJ1-1; d_call: NA; cdr3_length: 13; cdr3_nt: TGTGCCAGCAGCTCTACGGGGGGCCTAGAAGCTTTCTTT; cdr3_aa: CASSSTGGLEAFF
v_call: TRBV5-4; clone_size: NA; j_call: TRBJ1-1; d_call: NA; cdr3_length: 15; cdr3_nt: TGTGCCAGCAGCCTCGTCGATTCGGGTAGCACTGAAGCTTTCTTT; cdr3_aa: CASSLVDSGSTEAFF
v_call: TRBV30; clone_size: NA; j_call: TRBJ2-4; d_call: NA; cdr3_length: 14; cdr3_nt: TGTGCCTGGGGTGCCTCCGGGACCGGAGGCATTCAGTACTTC; cdr3_aa: CAWGASGTGGIQYF
v_call: TRBV19; clone_size: NA; j_call: TRBJ2-1; d_call: TRBD2; cdr3_length: 17; cdr3_nt: TGTGCCAGTAGTATACTAGCGGGGGGTATCTCCTACAATGAGCAGTTCTTC; cdr3_aa: CASSILAGGISYNEQFF
v_call: TRBV30; clone_size: NA; j_call: TRBJ1-1; d_call: NA; cdr3_length: 14; cdr3_nt: TGTGCCTTCTGGGGGGGAGGTCTGGACACTGAAGCTTTCTTT; cdr3_aa: CAFWGGGLDTEAFF
v_call: TRBV30; clone_size: NA; j_call: TRBJ2-7; d_call: NA; cdr3_length: 15; cdr3_nt: TGTGCCTGGAGCCCCGGGGCGGGGCGCCGATACGAGCAGTACTTC; cdr3_aa: CAWSPGAGRRYEQYF
v_call: TRBV2; clone_size: NA; j_call: TRBJ1-4; d_call: TRBD1; cdr3_length: 15; cdr3_nt: TGTGCCAGCAGTGAAGAGACAGGGGGCAAAGAAAAACTGTTTTTT; cdr3_aa: CASSEETGGKEKLFF
v_call: TRBV4-1; clone_size: NA; j_call: TRBJ2-1; d_call: NA; cdr3_length: 14; cdr3_nt: TGCGCCAGCAGCCAAGGCTCAGGGGGACTTGAGCAGTTCTTC; cdr3_aa: CASSQGSGGLEQFF
v_call: TRBV2; clone_size: NA; j_call: TRBJ2-5; d_call: NA; cdr3_length: 11; cdr3_nt: TGTGCCAGCTCTGGGGAAGAGACCCAGTACTTC; cdr3_aa: CASSGEETQYF
v_call: TRBV12-3/TRBV12-4; clone_size: NA; j_call: TRBJ1-1; d_call: NA; cdr3_length: 12; cdr3_nt: TGTGCCAGCAGTGTAGGGGGGCGTGAAGCTTTCTTT; cdr3_aa: CASSVGGREAFF
v_call: TRBV5-5; clone_size: few; j_call: TRBJ2-2; d_call: NA; cdr3_length: 17; cdr3_nt: TGTGCCAGCACCCCACGGCCGCGGGGGCAAGACACCGGGGAGCTGTTTTTT; cdr3_aa: CASTPRPRGQDTGELFF
v_call: TRBV6-6; clone_size: NA; j_call: TRBJ1-3; d_call: TRBD1; cdr3_length: 15; cdr3_nt: TGTGCCAGCAGTCCGGACAGGGGCCTAGGAGACACCATATATTTT; cdr3_aa: CASSPDRGLGDTIYF
v_call: TRBV2; clone_size: NA; j_call: TRBJ2-3; d_call: NA; cdr3_length: 14; cdr3_nt: TGTGCCAGCAGCCCCACAGGGTATACAGATACGCAGTATTTT; cdr3_aa: CASSPTGYTDTQYF
v_call: TRBV19; clone_size: NA; j_call: TRBJ1-1; d_call: NA; cdr3_length: 17; cdr3_nt: TGTGCCAGTAGTATCCTCCTTGGGGGGATGATGAACACTGAAGCTTTCTTT; cdr3_aa: CASSILLGGMMNTEAFF
v_call: TRBV25-1; clone_size: NA; j_call: TRBJ1-2; d_call: NA; cdr3_length: 13; cdr3_nt: TGTGCCAGCAGTGAAATAGATGGCTATGGCTACACCTTC; cdr3_aa: CASSEIDGYGYTF
v_call: TRBV20-1; clone_size: NA; j_call: TRBJ1-1; d_call: NA; cdr3_length: 12; cdr3_nt: TGCAGTGCGAGTGACAGATCCACTGAAGCTTTCTTT; cdr3_aa: CSASDRSTEAFF
v_call: TRBV5-1; clone_size: once; j_call: TRBJ1-4; d_call: TRBD1; cdr3_length: 14; cdr3_nt: TGCGCCAGCACATCCGGGACAGGGGGGGAAAAACTGTTTTTT; cdr3_aa: CASTSGTGGEKLFF
v_call: TRBV27; clone_size: NA; j_call: TRBJ2-1; d_call: TRBD2; cdr3_length: 16; cdr3_nt: TGTGCCAGCAGTCCCCCGCCAGCGGGGGACTACAATGAGCAGTTCTTC; cdr3_aa: CASSPPPAGDYNEQFF
v_call: TRBV7-2; clone_size: NA; j_call: TRBJ2-1; d_call: TRBD1; cdr3_length: 12; cdr3_nt: TGTGCCAGCAGCCAGGGGGAAATTGAGCAGTTCTTC; cdr3_aa: CASSQGEIEQFF
v_call: TRBV3-1/TRBV3-2; clone_size: NA; j_call: TRBJ2-1; d_call: TRBD1; cdr3_length: 14; cdr3_nt: TGTGCCAGCAGCCAGTGGGGACAGGACAATGAGCAGTTCTTC; cdr3_aa: CASSQWGQDNEQFF
v_call: TRBV5-1; clone_size: NA; j_call: TRBJ1-6; d_call: NA; cdr3_length: 15; cdr3_nt: TGCGCCAGCAGCTTGAATCCAGCATATAATTCACCCCTCCACTTT; cdr3_aa: CASSLNPAYNSPLHF
v_call: TRBV3-1/TRBV3-2; clone_size: few; j_call: TRBJ2-7; d_call: NA; cdr3_length: 12; cdr3_nt: TGTGCCAGCAGCCCTCCAGGGAATAGGCAGTACTTC; cdr3_aa: CASSPPGNRQYF
v_call: TRBV2; clone_size: NA; j_call: TRBJ1-2; d_call: NA; cdr3_length: 14; cdr3_nt: TGTGCCAGCAGTGAATGGCAGGGAAGGACTGGCTACACCTTC; cdr3_aa: CASSEWQGRTGYTF
v_call: TRBV18; clone_size: NA; j_call: TRBJ1-2; d_call: NA; cdr3_length: 13; cdr3_nt: TGTGCCAGCTCAAAGGGCAGGGAAGGTGGCTACACCTTC; cdr3_aa: CASSKGREGGYTF
v_call: TRBV12-3/TRBV12-4; clone_size: NA; j_call: TRBJ1-2; d_call: NA; cdr3_length: 13; cdr3_nt: TGTGCCAGTCACCGCGGTTGGAACTATGGCTACACCTTC; cdr3_aa: CASHRGWNYGYTF
v_call: TRBV24-1; clone_size: few; j_call: TRBJ2-1; d_call: TRBD2; cdr3_length: 15; cdr3_nt: TGTGCCACCAGCGCAAGGGGGACTAGCGGCAATGAGCAGTTCTTC; cdr3_aa: CATSARGTSGNEQFF
v_call: TRBV4-1; clone_size: NA; j_call: TRBJ1-3; d_call: NA; cdr3_length: 15; cdr3_nt: TGCGCCAGCAGTGGGGCTGGGGTACTCGGAAACACCATATATTTT; cdr3_aa: CASSGAGVLGNTIYF
v_call: TRBV7-9; clone_size: NA; j_call: TRBJ1-6; d_call: NA; cdr3_length: 11; cdr3_nt: TGTGCCAGCAGCTACCAAGGTCCCCTCCACTTT; cdr3_aa: CASSYQGPLHF
v_call: TRBV7-9; clone_size: few; j_call: TRBJ2-3; d_call: NA; cdr3_length: 14; cdr3_nt: TGTGCCAGCAGCACACGACAGGATGGGGATACGCAGTATTTT; cdr3_aa: CASSTRQDGDTQYF
v_call: TRBV2; clone_size: NA; j_call: TRBJ1-6; d_call: NA; cdr3_length: 13; cdr3_nt: TGTGCCAGCATCAACCACAGGGATTCACCCCTCCACTTT; cdr3_aa: CASINHRDSPLHF
v_call: TRBV5-5; clone_size: NA; j_call: TRBJ1-1; d_call: TRBD1; cdr3_length: 14; cdr3_nt: TGTGCCAGCAGCTTATACAGGGGCGCCTCTGAAGCTTTCTTT; cdr3_aa: CASSLYRGASEAFF
v_call: TRBV15; clone_size: NA; j_call: TRBJ2-3; d_call: NA; cdr3_length: 14; cdr3_nt: TGTGCCACCAGCAGGGGAGAGACCACAGATACGCAGTATTTT; cdr3_aa: CATSRGETTDTQYF
v_call: TRBV10-2; clone_size: NA; j_call: TRBJ2-1; d_call: NA; cdr3_length: 12; cdr3_nt: TGCGCCAGCAGTGCGGGCCCAGATGAGCAGTTCTTC; cdr3_aa: CASSAGPDEQFF